This TCR beta chain was sequenced for a study of OX40 agonist ivuxolimab in advanced cancers. For the study at large: The eligibility criteria allowed prior anti-PD-1, anti-PD-L1 or anti-CTLA-4 therapy, and around 38% had some.

From germline, CDR1 is SGHVS and CDR2 FNYEAQ. The CDR3 consists of 17 residues. Sampling times: baseline, cycle 4 day 1, cycle 7 day 1. Sequencing was performed with immunoSEQ multiplex PCR; in TCRdb, only in-frame clones are kept and a portion is missing. The sample yields under 85,000 clones, about nine tenths seen once. The V gene is TRBV7-6, the J gene TRBJ2-5; 9 nucleotides align to TRBD1. The DNA end favors TRBJ2-7, so the J call may be wrong. The sequence was obtained from an adult with an advanced solid tumor such as melanoma, head and neck, liver or kidney cancer. Sequencing used CD4+ or CD8+ T cells sorted from blood, obtained in a trial of the OX40 agonist ivuxolimab. The DNA for the CDR3 is TGTGCCAGCAGCCTAACAACCGGGACAGGGAGGCCCTACGAGCAGTACTTC. It yields the protein CASSLTTGTGRPYEQYF.